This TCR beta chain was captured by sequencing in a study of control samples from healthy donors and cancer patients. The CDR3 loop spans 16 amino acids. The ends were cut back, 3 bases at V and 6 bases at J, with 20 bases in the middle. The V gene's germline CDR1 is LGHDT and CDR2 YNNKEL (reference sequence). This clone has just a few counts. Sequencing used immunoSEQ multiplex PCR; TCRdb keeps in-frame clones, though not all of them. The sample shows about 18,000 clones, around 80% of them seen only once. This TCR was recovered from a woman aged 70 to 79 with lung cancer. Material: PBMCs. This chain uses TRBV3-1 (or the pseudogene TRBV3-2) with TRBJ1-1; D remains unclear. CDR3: CASSHFMADGSPEAFF. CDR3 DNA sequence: TGTGCCAGCAGCCATTTCATGGCGGACGGGAGCCCTGAAGCTTTCTTT.